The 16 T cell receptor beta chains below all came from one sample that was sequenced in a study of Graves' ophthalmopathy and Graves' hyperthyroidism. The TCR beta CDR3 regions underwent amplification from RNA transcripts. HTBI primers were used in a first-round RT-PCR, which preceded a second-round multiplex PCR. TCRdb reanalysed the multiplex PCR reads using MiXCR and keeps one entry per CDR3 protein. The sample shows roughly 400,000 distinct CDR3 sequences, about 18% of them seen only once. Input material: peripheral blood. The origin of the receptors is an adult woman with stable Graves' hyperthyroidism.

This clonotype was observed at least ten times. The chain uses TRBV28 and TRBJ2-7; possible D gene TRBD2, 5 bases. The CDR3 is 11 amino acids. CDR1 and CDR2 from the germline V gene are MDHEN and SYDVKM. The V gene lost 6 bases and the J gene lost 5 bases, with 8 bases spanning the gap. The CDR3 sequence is CASRDGDEQYF. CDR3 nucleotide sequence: TGTGCCAGCAGGGACGGGGACGAGCAGTACTTC.

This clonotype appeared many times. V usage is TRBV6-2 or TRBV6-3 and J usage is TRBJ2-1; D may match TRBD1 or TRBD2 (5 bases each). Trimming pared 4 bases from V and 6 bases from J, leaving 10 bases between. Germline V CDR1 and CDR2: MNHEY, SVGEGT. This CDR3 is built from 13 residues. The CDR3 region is CASSLVGGNEQFF. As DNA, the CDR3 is TGTGCCAGCAGTTTGGTTGGGGGCAATGAGCAGTTCTTC.

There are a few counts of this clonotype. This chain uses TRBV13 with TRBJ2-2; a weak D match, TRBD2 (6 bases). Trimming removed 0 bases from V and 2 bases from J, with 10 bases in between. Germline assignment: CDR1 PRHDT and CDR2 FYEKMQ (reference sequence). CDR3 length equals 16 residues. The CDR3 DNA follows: TGTGCCAGCAGCTTAGGCCTGGGGGGTAACACCGGGGAGCTGTTTTTT. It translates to CASSLGLGGNTGELFF.

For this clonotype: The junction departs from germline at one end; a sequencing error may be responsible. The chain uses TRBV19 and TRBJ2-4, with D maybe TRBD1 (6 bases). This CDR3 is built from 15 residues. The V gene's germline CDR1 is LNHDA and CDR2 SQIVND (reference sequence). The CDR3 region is CASSIVLGTRNIKYF. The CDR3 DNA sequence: TGTGCCAGTAGTATAGTGTTAGGGACAAGAAACATTAAGTACTTC.

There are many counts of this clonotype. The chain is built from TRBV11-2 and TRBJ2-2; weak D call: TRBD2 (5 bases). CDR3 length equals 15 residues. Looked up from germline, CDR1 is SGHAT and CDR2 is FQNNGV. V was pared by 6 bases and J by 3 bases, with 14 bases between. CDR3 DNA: TGTGCCAGCAGAAGTGTGCGGGCGGACACCGGGGAGCTGTTTTTT. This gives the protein CASRSVRADTGELFF.

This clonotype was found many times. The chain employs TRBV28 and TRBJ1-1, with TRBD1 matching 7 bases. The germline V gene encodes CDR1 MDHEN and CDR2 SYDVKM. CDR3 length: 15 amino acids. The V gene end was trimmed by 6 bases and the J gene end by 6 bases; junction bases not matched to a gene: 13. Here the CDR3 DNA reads TGTGCCAGCAGGCCGGGACAGTTAGCAATCTCTGAAGCTTTCTTT. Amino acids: CASRPGQLAISEAFF.

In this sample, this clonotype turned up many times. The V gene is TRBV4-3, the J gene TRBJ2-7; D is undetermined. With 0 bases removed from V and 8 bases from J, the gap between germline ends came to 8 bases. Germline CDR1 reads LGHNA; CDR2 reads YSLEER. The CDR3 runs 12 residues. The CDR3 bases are TGCGCCAGCAGCCAAGAGGGGATTAAGCAGTACTTC. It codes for CASSQEGIKQYF.

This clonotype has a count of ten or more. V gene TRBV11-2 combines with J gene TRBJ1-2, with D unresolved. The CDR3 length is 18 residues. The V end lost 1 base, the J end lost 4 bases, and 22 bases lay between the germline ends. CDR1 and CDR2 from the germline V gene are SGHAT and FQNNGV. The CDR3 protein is CASSLGSTYSIPIYGYTF. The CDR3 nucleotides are TGTGCCAGCAGCTTAGGAAGTACGTACAGCATTCCAATCTATGGCTACACCTTC. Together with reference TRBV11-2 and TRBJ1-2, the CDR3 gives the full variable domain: EAGVAQSPRYKIIEKRQSVAFWCNPISGHATLYWYQQILGQGPKLLIQFQNNGVVDDSQLPKDRFSAERLKGVDSTLKIQPAKLEDSAVYLCASSLGSTYSIPIYGYTFGSGTRLTVV.

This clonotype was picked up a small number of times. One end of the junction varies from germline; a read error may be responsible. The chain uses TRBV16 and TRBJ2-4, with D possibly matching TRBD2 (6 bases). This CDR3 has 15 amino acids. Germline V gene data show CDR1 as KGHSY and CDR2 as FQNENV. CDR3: CASSPFGGAKNIKYF. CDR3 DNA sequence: TGTGCCAGCAGCCCCTTCGGGGGAGCCAAAAACATTAAGTACTTC.

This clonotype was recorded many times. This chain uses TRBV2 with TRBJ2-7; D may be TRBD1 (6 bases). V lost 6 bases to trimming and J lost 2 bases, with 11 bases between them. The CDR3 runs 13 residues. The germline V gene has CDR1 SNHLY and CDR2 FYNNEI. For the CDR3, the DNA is TGTGCCAGCAGATGGACAGTAGCCTACGAGCAGTACTTC. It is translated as CASRWTVAYEQYF. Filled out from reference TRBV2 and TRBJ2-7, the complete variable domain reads EPEVTQTPSHQVTQMGQEVILRCVPISNHLYFYWYRQILGQKVEFLVSFYNNEISEKSEIFDDQFSVERPDGSNFTLKIRSTKLEDSAMYFCASRWTVAYEQYFGPGTRLTVT.

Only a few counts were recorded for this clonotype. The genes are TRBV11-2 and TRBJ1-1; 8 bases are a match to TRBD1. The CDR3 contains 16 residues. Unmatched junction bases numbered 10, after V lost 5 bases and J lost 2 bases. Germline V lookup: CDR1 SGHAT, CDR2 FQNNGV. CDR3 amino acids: CASSQPRTGPNTEAFF. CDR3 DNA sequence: TGTGCCAGCAGCCAACCGCGGACAGGGCCAAACACTGAAGCTTTCTTT.

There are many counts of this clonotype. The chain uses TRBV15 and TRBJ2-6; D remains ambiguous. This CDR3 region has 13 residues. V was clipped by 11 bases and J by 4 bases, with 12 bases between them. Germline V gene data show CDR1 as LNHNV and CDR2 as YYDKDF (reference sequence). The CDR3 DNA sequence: TGTGCCTCCCGGGTGAGGGGGGCCAACGTCCTGACTTTC. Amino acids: CASRVRGANVLTF.

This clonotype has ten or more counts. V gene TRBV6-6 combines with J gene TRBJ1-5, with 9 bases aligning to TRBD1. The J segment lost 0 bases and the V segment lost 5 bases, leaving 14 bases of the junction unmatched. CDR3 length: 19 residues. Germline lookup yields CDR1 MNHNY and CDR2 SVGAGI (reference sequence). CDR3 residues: CASSRETGGFSNSNQPQHF. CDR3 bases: TGTGCCAGCAGTAGAGAGACAGGGGGATTTTCCAATAGCAATCAGCCCCAGCATTTT.

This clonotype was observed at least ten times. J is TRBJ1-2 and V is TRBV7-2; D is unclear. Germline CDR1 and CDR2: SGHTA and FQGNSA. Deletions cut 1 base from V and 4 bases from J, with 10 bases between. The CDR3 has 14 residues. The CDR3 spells CASSLGAGSYGYTF. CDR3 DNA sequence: TGTGCCAGCAGCTTAGGCGCAGGTAGCTATGGCTACACCTTC.

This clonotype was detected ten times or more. The CDR3 reads CASSFRYQPQHF. The CDR3 DNA is TGTGCCAGCAGTTTTCGGTATCAGCCCCAGCATTTT. The chain is built from TRBV28 and TRBJ1-5; D uncertain. The V gene lost 3 bases and the J gene lost 5 bases, with 5 bases spanning the gap. Germline CDR1 and CDR2: MDHEN and SYDVKM. The CDR3 contains 12 residues. The variable domain in full, completed from reference TRBV28 and TRBJ1-5, reads DVKVTQSSRYLVKRTGEKVFLECVQDMDHENMFWYRQDPGLGLRLIYFSYDVKMKEKGDIPEGYSVSREKKERFSLILESASTNQTSMYLCASSFRYQPQHFGDGTRLSIL.

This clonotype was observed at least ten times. The CDR3 is CASSLVAPNTGELFF. CDR3 nucleotide sequence: TGCGCCAGCAGCTTGGTAGCGCCGAACACCGGGGAGCTGTTTTTT. The rearrangement uses TRBV5-1 and TRBJ2-2; a possible D gene is TRBD2 (5 bases). Trimming stripped 0 bases from V and 0 bases from J, with 6 bases between. The CDR3 consists of 15 residues. The germline V gene encodes CDR1 SGHRS and CDR2 YFSETQ. The full variable domain, rest sourced from reference TRBV5-1 and TRBJ2-2, is KAGVTQTPRYLIKTRGQQVTLSCSPISGHRSVSWYQQTPGQGLQFLFEYFSETQRNKGNFPGRFSGRQFSNSRSEMNVSTLELGDSALYLCASSLVAPNTGELFFGEGSRLTVL.